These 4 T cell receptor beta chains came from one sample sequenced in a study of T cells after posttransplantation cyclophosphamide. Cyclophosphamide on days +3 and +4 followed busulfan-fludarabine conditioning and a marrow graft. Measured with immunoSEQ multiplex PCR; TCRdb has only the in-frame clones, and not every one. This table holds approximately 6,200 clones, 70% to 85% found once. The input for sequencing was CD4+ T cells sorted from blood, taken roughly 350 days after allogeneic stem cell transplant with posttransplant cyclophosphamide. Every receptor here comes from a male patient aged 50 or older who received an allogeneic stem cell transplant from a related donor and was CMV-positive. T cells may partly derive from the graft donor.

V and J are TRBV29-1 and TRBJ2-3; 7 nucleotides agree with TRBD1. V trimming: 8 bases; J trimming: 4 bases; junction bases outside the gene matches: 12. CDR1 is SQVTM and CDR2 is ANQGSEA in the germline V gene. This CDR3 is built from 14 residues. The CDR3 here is CSHTRRQGADTQYF. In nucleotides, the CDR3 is TGCAGCCACACGAGAAGGCAGGGGGCAGATACGCAGTATTTT.

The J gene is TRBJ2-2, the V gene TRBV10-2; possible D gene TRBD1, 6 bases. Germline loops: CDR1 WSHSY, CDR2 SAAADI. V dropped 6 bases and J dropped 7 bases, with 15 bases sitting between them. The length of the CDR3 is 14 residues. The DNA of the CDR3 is TGCGCCAGCAGGGACGGGACACCCAGCGGGGAGCTGTTTTTT. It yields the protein CASRDGTPSGELFF.

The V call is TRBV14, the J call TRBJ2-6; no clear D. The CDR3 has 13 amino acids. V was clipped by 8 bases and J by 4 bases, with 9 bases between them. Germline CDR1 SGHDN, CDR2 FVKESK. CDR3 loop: CASSSEGANVLTF. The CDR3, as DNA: TGTGCCAGCTCGTCGGAGGGGGCCAACGTCCTGACTTTC.

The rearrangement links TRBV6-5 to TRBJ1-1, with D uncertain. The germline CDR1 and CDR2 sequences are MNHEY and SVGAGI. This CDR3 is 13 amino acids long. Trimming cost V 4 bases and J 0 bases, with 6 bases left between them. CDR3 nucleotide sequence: TGTGCCAGCAGTTCGCGGATGAACACTGAAGCTTTCTTT. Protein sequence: CASSSRMNTEAFF.